The 26 T cell receptor beta chains presented below share a single source sample, sequenced in a study of CD8 T cells in ankylosing spondylitis. These receptors' targets are unknown. TCRdb reprocessed the 5' RACE reads via MiXCR and lists one record per CDR3 protein. The sample yields 750,000 to 850,000 distinct CDR3 sequences, about 10% seen once. Broader study findings: What appeared characteristic of ankylosing spondylitis blood was a TCR beta motif of several highly homologous variants.

Sequencing used blood, either unsorted or a sorted T cell fraction (not recorded which). Every receptor here comes from a male donor with ankylosing spondylitis.

The V and J genes are TRBV7-8 and TRBJ1-2; no firm D call. The germline CDR1 and CDR2 sequences are SGHVS and FQNEAQ. Trimming removed 5 bases at V and 9 bases at J, with 22 bases between. This CDR3 region has 15 residues. The chain's CDR3 is CASSAYGGATIRYTF. The DNA of the CDR3 is TGTGCCAGCAGCGCCTACGGTGGAGCAACTATCCGCTACACCTTC.

The CDR3 sequence: CASSFAETYYEQYF. CDR3 DNA: TGTGCCAGCAGCTTCGCGGAGACCTACTACGAGCAGTACTTC. The chain couples TRBV7-9 to TRBJ2-7; D is undetermined. Per the germline V gene, CDR1 is SEHNR and CDR2 is FQNEAQ (reference sequence). CDR3 length equals 14 residues. V was pared by 3 bases and J by 3 bases, with 12 bases between.

This clonotype was seen ten or more times. The V and J genes are TRBV6-2 or TRBV6-3 and TRBJ2-2; D possibly corresponds to TRBD1 (5 bases). There are 14 residues in the CDR3. Per germline, CDR1 MNHEY and CDR2 SVGEGT. V lost 5 bases, J lost 7 bases, and 14 bases lay in between. This CDR3 is CASSPIGQLGELFF. In nucleotides, the CDR3 is TGTGCCAGCAGTCCAATCGGACAACTCGGGGAGCTGTTTTTT.

This clonotype was observed a handful of times. This rearrangement joins TRBV27 to TRBJ2-1, with 7 bases identical to TRBD1. CDR1 and CDR2 from the germline V gene are MNHEY and SMNVEV (reference sequence). Trimming cost V 6 bases and J 5 bases; bases outside gene matches: 10. The CDR3 runs to 15 residues. This chain's CDR3 is CASSPGTVPDNEQFF. CDR3 in DNA: TGTGCCAGCAGCCCTGGGACAGTACCTGACAATGAGCAGTTCTTC.

The sample holds many counts of this clonotype. The rearrangement uses TRBV29-1 and TRBJ2-7; D remains ambiguous. Germline V gene sequence: CDR1 SQVTM, CDR2 ANQGSEA. V was trimmed by 4 bases and J by 0 bases, leaving 7 bases between them. This CDR3 spans 12 amino acids. CDR3: CSVGGASYEQYF. CDR3 bases: TGCAGCGTTGGTGGCGCCTCCTACGAGCAGTACTTC.

This rearrangement joins TRBV28 to TRBJ2-4; possible D gene TRBD2, 6 bases. CDR3 length: 15 amino acids. The V end was cut by 2 bases, the J end by 2 bases, with 10 bases between. Germline V CDR1 and CDR2: MDHEN, SYDVKM. Here the CDR3 DNA reads TGTGCCAGCAGTTTAGGGGGGTCATCCAAAAACATTCAGTACTTC. Translating it yields CASSLGGSSKNIQYF.

This chain connects TRBV20-1 to TRBJ2-1; D may match TRBD1 or TRBD2 (5 bases each). V lost 8 bases and J 2 bases, leaving 16 bases between the germline ends. CDR3 length: 14 residues. Germline CDR1 and CDR2: DFQATT and SNEGSKA (reference sequence). The CDR3 DNA sequence: TGCAGTACCCCCGGGACGCCGACCTACAATGAGCAGTTCTTC. The encoded protein is CSTPGTPTYNEQFF.

This clonotype was seen only a few times. Here the CDR3 reads CAISESIGNRELFF. In nucleotides, the CDR3 is TGTGCCATCAGTGAGTCTATAGGGAACCGGGAGCTGTTTTTT. This chain joins TRBV10-3 and TRBJ2-2; D gene uncertain. This CDR3 is built from 14 residues. Trimming pared 0 bases from V and 9 bases from J, leaving 11 bases between. Germline assignment: CDR1 ENHRY and CDR2 SYGVKD.

In its sample, this clonotype was seen a few times. This chain uses TRBV20-1 with TRBJ1-2; a possible D gene is TRBD1 (5 bases). The CDR3 covers 15 residues. The V end was cut by 4 bases, the J end by 7 bases, with 22 bases between. CDR1 is DFQATT, CDR2 SNEGSKA, per germline (reference sequence). The CDR3 loop is CSATHGWQGHGGYTF. CDR3 DNA sequence: TGCAGTGCTACCCATGGGTGGCAGGGCCATGGTGGCTACACCTTC.

This chain joins TRBV5-1 and TRBJ2-7; D uncertain. In germline, CDR1 is SGHRS, CDR2 YFSETQ. Trimming stripped 0 bases from V and 6 bases from J, with 16 bases between. The CDR3 has 15 residues. The CDR3 DNA is TGCGCCAGCAGCTTGGCCCCCCAGCCTAACTCCGAGCAGTACTTC. It codes for CASSLAPQPNSEQYF. Based on the CDR3 plus reference TRBV5-1 and TRBJ2-7, the full variable domain is KAGVTQTPRYLIKTRGQQVTLSCSPISGHRSVSWYQQTPGQGLQFLFEYFSETQRNKGNFPGRFSGRQFSNSRSEMNVSTLELGDSALYLCASSLAPQPNSEQYFGPGTRLTVT.

A few counts support this clonotype. The genes are TRBV20-1 and TRBJ1-6; D gene unclear. Germline-derived CDR1 and CDR2 are DFQATT and SNEGSKA (reference sequence). Trimming took 3 bases from V and 6 from J, leaving 9 bases between them. This CDR3 comprises 13 residues. The CDR3 here is CSASFGFNSPLHF. DNA for the CDR3: TGCAGTGCTAGTTTTGGTTTTAATTCACCCCTCCACTTT.

This CDR3 reads CASSLANMGHAAETQYF. In DNA form, the CDR3 reads TGCGCCAGCAGCTTGGCCAATATGGGCCACGCCGCGGAGACCCAGTACTTC. V is TRBV5-1 and J is TRBJ2-5; the D is unclear. Germline assignment: CDR1 SGHRS and CDR2 YFSETQ. This CDR3 has 17 amino acids. V was pared by 0 bases and J by 5 bases, with 20 bases between. The complete variable domain, with remaining parts taken from reference TRBV5-1 and TRBJ2-5, reads KAGVTQTPRYLIKTRGQQVTLSCSPISGHRSVSWYQQTPGQGLQFLFEYFSETQRNKGNFPGRFSGRQFSNSRSEMNVSTLELGDSALYLCASSLANMGHAAETQYFGPGTRLLVL.

The sample holds a few counts of this clonotype. The V call is TRBV12-3 or TRBV12-4, the J call TRBJ1-2, with 9 positions matching TRBD1. V shed 6 bases and J 5 bases; nucleotides not matched to a gene: 7. The CDR3 contains 14 residues. For the CDR3, the DNA is TGTGCCAGCAGAGTTACAGGGGGCGGTTATGGCTACACCTTC. This sequence encodes CASRVTGGGYGYTF.

This clonotype occurred a few times. The rearrangement links TRBV5-1 to TRBJ2-1; 10 nucleotides match TRBD2. The V gene's germline CDR1 is SGHRS and CDR2 YFSETQ. Trimming removed 4 bases from V and 4 bases from J; junction bases left unmatched: 11. The CDR3 sequence is 17 residues long. Written as DNA, the CDR3 is TGCGCCAGCAGCCGGGGACTAGCGCTTATACTTTACAATGAGCAGTTCTTC. Translating gives CASSRGLALILYNEQFF.

This clonotype appeared a few times. The gene calls are TRBV4-2 and TRBJ2-5, with D perhaps assigned TRBD1 or TRBD2 (6 bases each). The length of the CDR3 is 16 residues. Germline V gives CDR1 LGHNA, CDR2 YNFKEQ. Deletions cut 0 bases from V and 4 bases from J, with 15 bases between. CDR3 sequence reads: CASSQDPLGGGETQYF. CDR3 in DNA: TGTGCCAGCAGCCAAGATCCTTTGGGGGGCGGAGAGACCCAGTACTTC.

The rearrangement joins TRBV5-1 to TRBJ2-7; tentative D call: TRBD2 (5 bases). Between the trimmed V and J ends, which lost 0 bases and 5 bases, there was a span of 12 bases. This CDR3 comprises 14 residues. Germline lookup yields CDR1 SGHRS and CDR2 YFSETQ. CDR3 nucleotides: TGCGCCAGCAGCTTGGTGCAGGACGGGAACGAGCAGTACTTC. This encodes CASSLVQDGNEQYF. Complete variable domain (other parts from reference TRBV5-1 and TRBJ2-7): KAGVTQTPRYLIKTRGQQVTLSCSPISGHRSVSWYQQTPGQGLQFLFEYFSETQRNKGNFPGRFSGRQFSNSRSEMNVSTLELGDSALYLCASSLVQDGNEQYFGPGTRLTVT.

V and J are TRBV20-1 and TRBJ2-1; 8 bases are shared with TRBD1. Germline-derived CDR1 and CDR2 are DFQATT and SNEGSKA (reference sequence). The CDR3 spans 14 residues. Trimming took 5 bases from V and 0 from J; bases not matched to a gene: 3. CDR3 sequence (DNA): TGCAGTGCTGGGGACAGGAGCTCCTACAATGAGCAGTTCTTC. Protein product: CSAGDRSSYNEQFF.

In this sample, this clonotype turned up many times. For the CDR3, the DNA is TGCAGCGTTCGGCCGAATGGAAACATTCAGTACTTC. This codes for CSVRPNGNIQYF. The chain is built from TRBV29-1 and TRBJ2-4, with D hard to call. V lost 5 bases, J lost 6 bases, and 11 bases lay in between. The germline V gene has CDR1 SQVTM and CDR2 ANQGSEA. This CDR3 spans 12 amino acids.

The chain joins TRBV18 to TRBJ1-2; TRBD1 is a possible D gene (6 bases). Germline assignment: CDR1 KGHSH and CDR2 LQKENI. The CDR3 contains 13 residues. Trimming shortened V by 2 bases and J by 8 bases, and 12 bases separated the two germline ends. The CDR3 reads CASSPTGQRGYTF. CDR3 nucleotide sequence: TGTGCCAGCTCACCAACAGGGCAGCGGGGCTACACCTTC.

The J gene is TRBJ2-3, the V gene TRBV12-5; tentative D call: TRBD2 (5 bases). Looked up from germline, CDR1 is LGHNT and CDR2 is FRNRAP. Trimming left V 7 bases short and J 6 bases short, with 11 bases between. This CDR3 spans 12 amino acids. CDR3: CASAYRGDTQYF. CDR3 sequence (DNA): TGTGCTAGTGCCTATCGGGGTGATACGCAGTATTTT. Full variable domain (rest looked up from reference TRBV12-5 and TRBJ2-3): DARVTQTPRHKVTEMGQEVTMRCQPILGHNTVFWYRQTMMQGLELLAYFRNRAPLDDSGMPKDRFSAEMPDATLATLKIQPSEPRDSAVYFCASAYRGDTQYFGPGTRLTVL.

This clonotype was observed a handful of times. The chain links TRBV9 to TRBJ2-1; the match to TRBD2 covers 7 bases. V was clipped by 0 bases and J by 2 bases; unmatched bases: 8. The CDR3 sequence is 17 residues long. From germline, CDR1 is SGDLS and CDR2 YYNGEE. CDR3 residues: CASSVGLAAPPYNEQFF. CDR3 nucleotides: TGTGCCAGCAGCGTAGGGCTAGCGGCCCCCCCCTACAATGAGCAGTTCTTC.

CDR3 DNA sequence: TGCAGTGCTAGGCGTGGAGCGACGAGTCAGTTCTTC. It codes for CSARRGATSQFF. The rearrangement uses TRBV20-1 and TRBJ2-1; D is uncertain. V was clipped by 3 bases and J by 13 bases, with 16 bases between them. There are 12 residues in the CDR3. Germline V gene lookup returns CDR1 DFQATT and CDR2 SNEGSKA (reference sequence).

This clonotype has just a few counts. The chain is built from TRBV20-1 and TRBJ2-5, with D unresolved. The V end lost 6 bases, the J end lost 7 bases, and 15 bases lay between the germline ends. The germline V gene encodes CDR1 DFQATT and CDR2 SNEGSKA (reference sequence). The CDR3 has 12 residues. CDR3 residues: CSAPSGLGTQYF. In DNA, the CDR3 is TGCAGTGCCCCCTCCGGTCTTGGGACCCAGTACTTC.

The chain has TRBV20-1 and TRBJ2-5, with no clear D. Looked up from germline, CDR1 is DFQATT and CDR2 is SNEGSKA (reference sequence). The CDR3 spans 13 residues. Between the trimmed V and J ends, which lost 1 base and 2 bases, there was a span of 8 bases. In DNA form, the CDR3 reads TGCAGTGCTAGAGTTCAGTTTCAAGAGACCCAGTACTTC. It specifies CSARVQFQETQYF.

There are a few counts of this clonotype. The chain couples TRBV18 to TRBJ2-2; 7 nucleotides match TRBD1. The CDR3 loop spans 16 amino acids. The germline CDR1 and CDR2 sequences are KGHSH and LQKENI. V trimming: 1 base; J trimming: 6 bases; junction bases outside the gene matches: 8. The CDR3 DNA is TGTGCCAGCTCACCACAGGGGGCCCTTTCCGCCGGGGAGCTGTTTTTT. Translated: CASSPQGALSAGELFF.

In its sample, this clonotype was seen a few times. The chain links TRBV5-1 to TRBJ2-5, with D possibly TRBD1 on 6 matching bases. The ends were cut back, 0 bases at V and 4 bases at J, with 19 bases in the middle. The germline V gene has CDR1 SGHRS and CDR2 YFSETQ. CDR3 length equals 17 residues. The DNA of the CDR3 is TGCGCCAGCAGCTTGGTGGTTGAACCAGGGGACGGAGAGACCCAGTACTTC. It is translated as CASSLVVEPGDGETQYF.